This T cell receptor (beta chain) was retrieved from a study of immune cell composition in non-small cell lung cancer. Frozen unsorted single-cell suspensions supplied the genomic DNA. Trimming took 3 bases from V and 6 from J, leaving 18 bases between them. Per the germline V gene, CDR1 is LNHNV and CDR2 is YYDKDF (reference sequence). The CDR3 sequence is 15 residues long. On this clone: The antigen remains undetermined.

Study-wide points: Tumour TCR-beta clonality was not significantly tied to smoking pack-years. Lung adenocarcinomas had lower top 10 clone scores and clonality than squamous tumours.

Some clones are missing from TCRdb's copy, which holds only in-frame ones; the method was immunoSEQ multiplex PCR. The repertoire has about 2,500 clones, approximately 84% of them found once; the top ten carry roughly 7%. Sequencing input: lung tumor tissue. This TCR came from a human donor with non-small cell lung cancer. V is TRBV15 and J is TRBJ2-7; TRBD2 is a possible D gene (5 bases). The CDR3 bases are TGTGCCACCAGCAGGGAGGAGGCACTATGGAGCGAGCAGTACTTC. Translating it yields CATSREEALWSEQYF.